This T cell receptor beta chain was sequenced for a study of T cells in Graves' hyperthyroidism and ophthalmopathy. This clonotype was observed at least ten times. This CDR3 spans 13 amino acids. Germline loops: CDR1 MNHEY, CDR2 SVGAGI. Trimming took off 0 bases at V and 6 bases at J, with 6 bases between the two ends. TCR beta CDR3 sequences were amplified from RNA transcripts. The HTBI primer set drove a first-round RT-PCR of the TCR CDR3. Using its own MiXCR run on the multiplex PCR reads, TCRdb lists one record per CDR3 protein. Of hundreds of thousands of distinct CDR3 sequences in the sample, 38% were seen once.

The source is a man in his late teens or twenties with Graves' hyperthyroidism. The chain recombines TRBV6-5 with TRBJ1-5, with no clear D. The sequencing sample was made of blood. The DNA for the CDR3 is TGTGCCAGCAGTTACTCGGCCGTTCAGCCCCAGCATTTT. Protein sequence: CASSYSAVQPQHF.